This T cell receptor (beta chain) was obtained from a study of T cells in localized non-small cell lung cancer (dated by TCRdb to about 2020). For the study in its entirety: The study examined T cell repertoires in 200 to 250 patients with early-stage NSCLC and compared tumors with uninvolved tumor-adjacent lungs. The cohort comprised around 250 treatment-naïve NSCLC patients with resected, localized lung tumors. A mean age of around 69 years was recorded for the NSCLC patients, of whom under 150 were male and about a hundred were female.

At diagnosis, tumor, uninvolved tumor-adjacent lung and peripheral blood were collected and then preserved as a mix of FFPE and fresh-frozen material. Blood samples were analyzed as peripheral blood mononuclear cells for TCR repertoire profiling. TCR beta CDR3 regions were sequenced from DNA using the immunoSEQ Assay. The paper's processing steps were these. T cell density was computed as TCR beta template counts normalized to usable DNA estimated by amplifying housekeeping genes. Richness was estimated using the preseqR package, with extrapolation to 400,000 templates for PBMC samples and to 120,000 templates for tissue samples. Clonality was defined by subtracting Pielou's evenness from one. Tissue-enriched TCRs were identified through differential abundance testing performed on productive amino-acid clonotypes, with a minimum total count of 5 and an alpha of 0.1. The Jaccard Index and the Morisita Overlap Index were used to measure how much the repertoires overlapped between compartments. TCR beta CDR3s were clustered by GLIPH together with public tetramer-defined viral CDR3s, and at least three viral sequences plus V-gene enrichment were required for viral motifs. In TCRdb, the immuneACCESS table is reduced to in-frame sequences with V and J assigned. These tables do not hold every clone; where another copy was compared, an unresolved V gene accounts for under half, and the others remain unexplained. D and trimming were read from the DNA, whereas the V and J calls and clone size are those reported in that table. The sample table records tens of thousands of clones; about nine tenths of these occur just once. The ten largest clones take up about 20% of the sample.

With respect to this clone: Its antigen is still unknown. One base away there is no much larger clone; base qualities are not given.

Here is what the overall study found, with its caveats: A median of 57 of the top 100 tumor clones turned up in the paired uninvolved adjacent lung, and under 30 of those clones also ranked among the top 100 of that same adjacent lung. Uninvolved tumor-adjacent lung showed the highest T cell clonality, higher than tumor, which suggests more focused antigenic responses in the adjacent lung. Since the design was exploratory, TCR variables were selected using unadjusted p-values with no false-discovery rate correction. Multi-region tumor sequencing was not performed, so intratumor heterogeneity could not be excluded. Higher blood T cell density associated with longer overall survival, while higher adjacent-lung clonality associated with shorter survival.

This sequence originates from a man between 40 and 75 years old with stage I lung adenocarcinoma. The specimen was peripheral blood, collected before any cancer treatment.

The CDR3 in this case is CASSPWDRENTEAFF. The DNA reads TGTGCCAGCAGCCCCTGGGACAGAGAGAACACTGAAGCTTTCTTT. The V and J segments used are TRBV7-2 and TRBJ1-1, with TRBD1 identical over 7 junction bases. CDR1 and CDR2 (SGHTA, FQGNSA) derive from the germline V gene. Relative to germline, V is missing 5 bases and J is missing 1 base, with 7 bases of the junction outside any gene match. Measured from the cysteine to the phenylalanine, the CDR3 is 15 residues long. Just CDR3 DNA is preserved here, 45 bases in frame from base 1. Reference TRBV7-2 and TRBJ1-1 genes cover what lies past the CDR3, so the full variable domain is GAGVSQSPSNKVTEKGKDVELRCDPISGHTALYWYRQSLGQGLEFLIYFQGNSAPDKSGLPSDRFSAERTGGSVSTLTIQRTQQEDSAVYLCASSPWDRENTEAFFGQGTRLTVV.